The 25 T cell receptor beta chains below were found in one sample sequenced in a study of shared clonotypes between healthy human individuals (dated by TCRdb to 2020 to 2022). Receptor amplification or capture employed the immunoSEQ multiplex PCR assay. The clones in this table, taken by TCRdb from immuneACCESS, are in-frame only. Not every clone is retained; where verified, under half of the shortfall comes from an unresolved V gene, and the cause of the rest is unknown. Recorded for this sample are 1.4 million to 1.5 million clones; roughly 97% of them occurred a single time. The ten largest make up roughly 1.2% of the sample. Sequenced input: naive CD4+ T cells sorted from blood. The cell subset or site label, read with the paper, signifies: CD45RA+ positively selected. These receptors all come from a young man in good health.

The sample holds one count of this clone. This sequence joins TRBV20-1 and TRBJ2-3; no definite D call. The CDR3 is 11 amino acids. The V and J ends lost 2 bases and 7 bases respectively, with 7 bases between them. Per germline, CDR1 DFQATT and CDR2 SNEGSKA (reference sequence). The CDR3 DNA sequence: TGCAGTGCTAGAATCCTGAATACGCAGTATTTT. Amino acids: CSARILNTQYF.

Notes on this clone: The same CDR3 arises from other DNA sequences in this sample as well. V and J are TRBV19 and TRBJ1-5, with D maybe TRBD1 (5 bases). Germline CDR1 and CDR2: LNHDA and SQIVND (reference sequence). This CDR3 comprises 14 residues. Trimming stripped 1 base from V and 7 bases from J, with 11 bases between. The CDR3 sequence: CASSIGGAGQPQHF. DNA for the CDR3: TGTGCCAGTAGTATAGGAGGGGCGGGGCAGCCCCAGCATTTT.

The gene calls are TRBV28 and TRBJ2-7; 13 bases match TRBD2. This CDR3 has 15 residues. The V segment lost 7 bases and the J segment 7 bases; nucleotides outside the gene matches: 10. Germline assignment: CDR1 MDHEN and CDR2 SYDVKM. The CDR3 bases are TGTGCCAGCATCGATGCTGGACTAGCGGGAGTAGAGCAGTACTTC. Translating it yields CASIDAGLAGVEQYF. The full variable domain, in which reference TRBV28 and TRBJ2-7 provide the parts outside the CDR3, is DVKVTQSSRYLVKRTGEKVFLECVQDMDHENMFWYRQDPGLGLRLIYFSYDVKMKEKGDIPEGYSVSREKKERFSLILESASTNQTSMYLCASIDAGLAGVEQYFGPGTRLTVT.

Only one count was recorded for this clone. The chain carries TRBV9 and TRBJ2-3; the D gene is possibly TRBD2 (5 bases). This CDR3 is built from 16 residues. CDR1 and CDR2 from the germline V gene are SGDLS and YYNGEE. The ends were cut back, 3 bases at V and 2 bases at J, with 16 bases in the middle. In nucleotides, the CDR3 is TGTGCCAGCAGCGCCACCCCCGGACTTTCCACAGATACGCAGTATTTT. Translated, it gives CASSATPGLSTDTQYF.

This chain links TRBV7-8 with TRBJ1-5; D is unclear. The V end was cut by 4 bases, the J end by 9 bases, with 10 bases between. The germline V gene has CDR1 SGHVS and CDR2 FQNEAQ. The CDR3 consists of 12 residues. CDR3 region: CASSSGRGPQHF. The CDR3 region has the DNA TGTGCCAGCAGCTCCGGACGGGGGCCCCAGCATTTT.

This clone was recorded many times. A read error is likely, as this CDR3 ends without the conserved phenylalanine or tryptophan. It is unclear where the CDR3 begins or ends on the DNA, so no DNA is shown, and the CDR3 is as TCRdb lists it. The chain uses TRBV20-1 and TRBJ2-7. The CDR3 contains 11 residues when both ends are counted. In germline, CDR1 is DFQATT, CDR2 SNEGSKA (reference sequence). The CDR3: CSASGPGPPGI.

Worth noting for this clone: Other DNA sequences of this sample code for an identical CDR3. The chain recombines TRBV7-6 with TRBJ2-1, with unresolved D. Trimming shortened V by 2 bases and J by 3 bases, and 5 bases separated the two germline ends. CDR1 is SGHVS and CDR2 is FNYEAQ in the germline V gene. The CDR3 loop spans 13 amino acids. This CDR3 is CASSLSSYNEQFF. The DNA for the CDR3 is TGTGCCAGCAGCTTATCCAGCTACAATGAGCAGTTCTTC.

This chain links TRBV9 with TRBJ1-2; D uncertain. This CDR3 spans 14 amino acids. Trimming cost V 0 bases and J 0 bases, with 6 bases left between them. Germline V gene data show CDR1 as SGDLS and CDR2 as YYNGEE. The CDR3: CASSVAAANYGYTF. CDR3 DNA sequence: TGTGCCAGCAGCGTAGCGGCAGCTAACTATGGCTACACCTTC.

This chain connects TRBV27 to TRBJ2-3; D gene ambiguous. V shed 2 bases and J shed 0 bases, with 9 bases lying between them. CDR3 length equals 15 residues. The germline V gene encodes CDR1 MNHEY and CDR2 SMNVEV (reference sequence). CDR3 coding DNA: TGTGCCAGCAGTTTAGGGCTGTCTAGCACAGATACGCAGTATTTT. Encoded protein: CASSLGLSSTDTQYF.

The rearrangement joins TRBV5-1 to TRBJ2-3, with D hard to call. V was trimmed by 0 bases and J by 2 bases, leaving 7 bases between them. Germline lookup yields CDR1 SGHRS and CDR2 YFSETQ. The CDR3 is 14 amino acids. CDR3 in amino acids: CASSLVQYTDTQYF. The CDR3 DNA reads as TGCGCCAGCAGCTTGGTACAGTACACAGATACGCAGTATTTT.

V usage is TRBV2 and J usage is TRBJ2-1; maybe TRBD2 (5 bases). The CDR3 spans 14 residues. V dropped 1 base and J dropped 8 bases, with 12 bases sitting between them. Germline V CDR1 and CDR2: SNHLY, FYNNEI. The CDR3 DNA reads as TGTGCCAGCAGTGAAGGCCGGGGAAACTATGAGCAGTTCTTC. Its protein is CASSEGRGNYEQFF.

The chain couples TRBV6-6 to TRBJ2-1, with 9 positions matching TRBD2. Germline CDR1 and CDR2: MNHNY and SVGAGI (reference sequence). This CDR3 contains 16 residues. Trimming took 5 bases from V and 7 from J; bases not matched to a gene: 12. The CDR3 region is CASSAVGAGGHNEQFF. As DNA, the CDR3 is TGTGCCAGCAGTGCCGTTGGGGCGGGAGGGCATAATGAGCAGTTCTTC.

The chain joins TRBV11-2 to TRBJ1-5; TRBD1 is a possible D gene (5 bases). The CDR3 length is 16 residues. V lost 5 bases and J lost 7, with 21 bases in between. Germline values: CDR1 SGHAT, CDR2 FQNNGV. The CDR3 protein is CASSSGVLGGRQPQHF. In DNA form, the CDR3 reads TGTGCCAGCAGCAGCGGAGTGTTGGGGGGAAGACAGCCCCAGCATTTT.

The V call is TRBV27, the J call TRBJ2-2; 10 bases match TRBD1. Germline-derived CDR1 and CDR2 are MNHEY and SMNVEV (reference sequence). The CDR3 runs to 18 residues. With 8 bases clipped from V and 5 bases from J, the junction kept 17 bases outside the gene matches. CDR3 DNA: TGTGCCAGCCCGACCCGGCAAGGACAGGGGGTAGGGACCGGGGAGCTGTTTTTT. It encodes CASPTRQGQGVGTGELFF.

V usage is TRBV7-7 and J usage is TRBJ2-7; possible D gene TRBD1, 7 bases. Trimming took off 0 bases at V and 7 bases at J, with 13 bases between the two ends. CDR1 SSHAT and CDR2 FNYEAQ come from the germline V gene (reference sequence). This CDR3 contains 14 residues. CDR3 region: CASSLAEGAGEQYF. CDR3 bases: TGTGCCAGCAGCTTAGCGGAGGGGGCAGGGGAGCAGTACTTC.

The chain recombines TRBV5-6 with TRBJ2-7; 9 bases are a match to TRBD1. The CDR3 length is 16 residues. In germline, CDR1 is SGHDT, CDR2 YYEEEE. Losses at the gene ends were 4 bases for V and 2 bases for J; bases not matched to a gene: 10. The CDR3 DNA reads TGTGCCAGCAGCGCGGTGGGGACAGGGAATACCTACGAGCAGTACTTC. Amino acid sequence: CASSAVGTGNTYEQYF.

To note about this clone: The sample has other DNA sequences that encode this CDR3 too. The genes are TRBV19 and TRBJ2-2, with D possibly matching TRBD2 (5 bases). V lost 5 bases and J 0 bases, leaving 7 bases between the germline ends. The CDR3 loop spans 14 amino acids. Germline V gene lookup returns CDR1 LNHDA and CDR2 SQIVND (reference sequence). CDR3 protein: CASSSGTNTGELFF. The DNA for the CDR3 is TGTGCCAGTAGTTCCGGGACGAACACCGGGGAGCTGTTTTTT.

CDR3 nucleotides: TGTGCCAGCAGCACGGACACCAAAAACATTCAGTACTTC. Translation: CASSTDTKNIQYF. This sequence joins TRBV11-2 and TRBJ2-4, with D tentatively TRBD1 (5 bases). V gave up 5 bases and J gave up 2 bases, with 7 bases separating them. This CDR3 has 13 amino acids. The germline V gene encodes CDR1 SGHAT and CDR2 FQNNGV.

The chain joins TRBV5-5 to TRBJ2-7, with TRBD2 matching over 8 bases. The J segment lost 0 bases and the V segment lost 0 bases, leaving 11 bases of the junction unmatched. Germline CDR1 reads SGHKS; CDR2 reads YYEKEE (reference sequence). The CDR3 extends over 18 amino acids. The CDR3 nucleotides read TGTGCCAGCAGCTTGGTTAGTCAGCTAGCGGGCAGCTCCTACGAGCAGTACTTC. It yields the protein CASSLVSQLAGSSYEQYF.

This chain uses TRBV5-1 with TRBJ1-4; D unresolved. The CDR3 covers 18 residues. Trimming cost V 3 bases and J 0 bases, with 18 bases left between them. Germline V CDR1 and CDR2: SGHRS, YFSETQ. The CDR3 bases are TGCGCCAGCAGCTGGCCCCAGGACCCCCTCTCAACTAATGAAAAACTGTTTTTT. This encodes CASSWPQDPLSTNEKLFF.

This clone was observed once. V usage is TRBV7-8 and J usage is TRBJ1-1; 11 bases are a match to TRBD1. After removal of 2 bases from V and 1 base from J, the junction contained 12 bases not matched to a gene. CDR1 is SGHVS, CDR2 FQNEAQ, per germline. CDR3 length equals 19 residues. The CDR3 sequence is CASSLKGIGQGAGNTEAFF. CDR3 sequence (DNA): TGTGCCAGCAGCTTAAAGGGCATCGGACAGGGGGCAGGGAACACTGAAGCTTTCTTT.

This chain joins TRBV29-1 and TRBJ2-7, with D perhaps matching TRBD1 (7 bases). The CDR3 spans 14 residues. The V and J ends lost 5 bases and 2 bases respectively, with 16 bases between them. Germline V lookup: CDR1 SQVTM, CDR2 ANQGSEA. CDR3 in amino acids: CSVLQGGPTYEQYF. The CDR3 nucleotides are TGCAGCGTTCTTCAGGGGGGCCCTACCTACGAGCAGTACTTC.

The J gene is TRBJ1-3, the V gene TRBV28; possible D gene TRBD1, 6 bases. The CDR3 spans 17 residues. CDR1 and CDR2 from the germline V gene are MDHEN and SYDVKM. The V gene lost 4 bases and the J gene lost 0 bases, with 16 bases spanning the gap. The CDR3 DNA sequence: TGTGCCAGCAGTTCGCCGGGACAAGGTTTCTCTGGAAACACCATATATTTT. Its translation: CASSSPGQGFSGNTIYF.

To note about this clone: Other DNA sequences in this sample translate to the same CDR3. This chain links TRBV18 with TRBJ2-2, with unresolved D. The CDR3 consists of 15 residues. V lost 2 bases, J lost 4 bases, and 11 bases lay in between. Germline V gene sequence: CDR1 KGHSH, CDR2 LQKENI. CDR3 loop: CASSPSLGVTGELFF. In DNA, the CDR3 is TGTGCCAGCTCACCAAGCCTTGGGGTCACCGGGGAGCTGTTTTTT.

The rearrangement joins TRBV29-1 to TRBJ2-5; D is undetermined. Trimming removed 5 bases at V and 4 bases at J, with 8 bases between. This CDR3 has 11 residues. CDR1 and CDR2 from the germline V gene are SQVTM and ANQGSEA. DNA for the CDR3: TGCAGCGTTCAACTCCTAGAGACCCAGTACTTC. Amino acid sequence: CSVQLLETQYF.